Presented here are 23 T cell receptor beta chains from one specimen sequenced in a study of shared clonotypes between healthy human individuals. The method was immunoSEQ multiplex PCR; TCRdb's version includes in-frame clones alone and lacks a portion of them. The table lists 1.4 million or so clones, approximately 98.5% of them singletons, with around 0.33% in the top ten. The sequencing input was naive CD4+ T cells sorted from blood. Subset: CD45RA+ positively selected. All receptors derive from a man aged 30 to 39 in good health.

The chain uses TRBV5-1 and TRBJ1-3; D is perhaps TRBD1 (6 bases). CDR3 length equals 17 residues. Trimming cost V 0 bases and J 1 base, with 14 bases left between them. The V gene's germline CDR1 is SGHRS and CDR2 YFSETQ. The CDR3 here is CASSLEGEVRSGNTIYF. The CDR3, as DNA: TGCGCCAGCAGCTTGGAGGGGGAGGTGCGGTCTGGAAACACCATATATTTT.

The V gene is TRBV27, the J gene TRBJ2-7, with TRBD2 matching 8 bases. V shed 6 bases, J shed 0 bases, and the junction held 13 bases outside the gene matches. Germline values: CDR1 MNHEY, CDR2 SMNVEV (reference sequence). This CDR3 has 17 residues. CDR3 DNA: TGTGCCAGCAGCCCCACCAGACTAGCGACCAGCTCCTACGAGCAGTACTTC. This codes for CASSPTRLATSSYEQYF.

This sequence joins TRBV30 and TRBJ2-3, with D possibly being TRBD2 (6 bases). The CDR3 has 13 amino acids. Germline loops: CDR1 GTSNPN, CDR2 SVGIG (reference sequence). Trimming removed 2 bases from V and 5 bases from J, with 11 bases in between. CDR3 amino acids: CAWSLTGEDTQYF. The CDR3 DNA is TGTGCCTGGAGTCTGACGGGGGAAGATACGCAGTATTTT. Supplemented by reference TRBV30 and TRBJ2-3, the full variable domain reads SQTIHQWPATLVQPVGSPLSLECTVEGTSNPNLYWYRQAAGRGLQLLFYSVGIGQISSEVPQNLSASRPQDRQFILSSKKLLLSDSGFYLCAWSLTGEDTQYFGPGTRLTVL.

The chain uses TRBV7-2 and TRBJ2-7, with 9 bases aligning to TRBD2. Germline lookup yields CDR1 SGHTA and CDR2 FQGNSA. Trimming cost V 3 bases and J 5 bases; bases outside gene matches: 17. The CDR3 has 18 residues. The CDR3 loop is CASSFSPPQGGRAHEQYF. CDR3 coding DNA: TGTGCCAGCAGCTTTAGCCCCCCCCAGGGCGGGAGGGCCCACGAGCAGTACTTC.

This clone appeared once. The CDR3 nucleotides read TGCAGTGCTTCAGGGTACCCTGAAGCTTTCTTT. This gives the protein CSASGYPEAFF. The chain links TRBV20-1 to TRBJ1-1; tentatively, D is TRBD1 (5 bases). The V end lost 5 bases, the J end lost 6 bases, and 10 bases lay between the germline ends. CDR3 size: 11 residues. Per the germline V gene, CDR1 is DFQATT and CDR2 is SNEGSKA (reference sequence).

This rearrangement joins TRBV11-2 to TRBJ2-5; D possibly matches TRBD1 or TRBD2 (5 bases each). The CDR3 covers 16 residues. V was clipped by 5 bases and J by 1 base, with 17 bases between them. CDR1 and CDR2 from the germline V gene are SGHAT and FQNNGV. Here the CDR3 DNA reads TGTGCCAGCAGCCGCCCCGGGGCTAGCCTCCAAGAGACCCAGTACTTC. Protein product: CASSRPGASLQETQYF.

The chain joins TRBV28 to TRBJ1-5, with 7 positions matching TRBD1. With V trimmed by 6 bases and J by 1 base, 9 bases remained unmatched. The CDR3 runs 16 residues. The germline gives CDR1 MDHEN, CDR2 SYDVKM. Written as DNA, the CDR3 is TGTGCCAGCAGACCCCGACAGGGTGTCAGCAATCAGCCCCAGCATTTT. This sequence encodes CASRPRQGVSNQPQHF.

The CDR3, as DNA: TGCGCCAGCAGCGTTGAGGGGACAGGGGTCAATGAGCAGTTCTTC. This codes for CASSVEGTGVNEQFF. The V gene is TRBV5-1, the J gene TRBJ2-1, with TRBD1 matching over 10 bases. Losses at the gene ends were 4 bases for V and 6 bases for J; bases not matched to a gene: 7. This CDR3 has 15 residues. The V gene's germline CDR1 is SGHRS and CDR2 YFSETQ.

The V gene is TRBV5-4, the J gene TRBJ2-7; D is possibly TRBD2 (5 bases). V shed 4 bases and J shed 2 bases, with 10 bases lying between them. Germline V gives CDR1 SGHNT, CDR2 YYREEE (reference sequence). This CDR3 is 13 amino acids long. The chain's CDR3 is CASSPDSTYEQYF. The CDR3 nucleotides are TGTGCCAGCAGCCCGGACTCGACCTACGAGCAGTACTTC.

The rearrangement joins TRBV11-2 to TRBJ2-7; the match to TRBD2 covers 7 bases. V gave up 5 bases and J gave up 1 base; unmatched junction bases: 11. Germline CDR1 and CDR2: SGHAT and FQNNGV. This CDR3 region has 16 residues. CDR3 DNA sequence: TGTGCCAGCAGCAGCTCTGCGGGAGCCTTTTCCTACGAGCAGTACTTC. Its protein is CASSSSAGAFSYEQYF.

The rearrangement joins TRBV7-9 to TRBJ2-7; TRBD1 matches at 12 bases. Germline V lookup: CDR1 SEHNR, CDR2 FQNEAQ (reference sequence). J gave up 5 bases and V 8 bases, and 13 bases lay outside the gene matches. The CDR3 has 16 amino acids. As DNA, the CDR3 is TGTGCCAGCGCAAAACTAACCGGGACAGGGGGCAACGAGCAGTACTTC. It codes for CASAKLTGTGGNEQYF.

The chain has TRBV11-2 and TRBJ1-4, with 7 bases aligning to TRBD1. The junction had 17 bases not matched to a gene; V was cut back by 5 bases and J by 8 bases. The CDR3 has 17 residues. Germline CDR1 SGHAT, CDR2 FQNNGV. Written as DNA, the CDR3 is TGTGCCAGCAGCCGAATTTTTTCAGGGGACAGTCGCGAAAAACTGTTTTTT. The encoded protein is CASSRIFSGDSREKLFF.

The chain employs TRBV28 and TRBJ2-7, with D tentatively TRBD2 (6 bases). The CDR3 contains 15 residues. V dropped 5 bases and J dropped 3 bases, with 17 bases sitting between them. In germline, CDR1 is MDHEN, CDR2 SYDVKM. In nucleotides, the CDR3 is TGTGCCAGCAGTCCGACTAGGTCGGGGAACTACGAGCAGTACTTC. Its protein is CASSPTRSGNYEQYF.

In DNA, the CDR3 is TGTGCCAGCTCACCACCTCACAATGGGTACGGTACTGAAGCTTTCTTT. Translating it yields CASSPPHNGYGTEAFF. This chain joins TRBV18 and TRBJ1-1; D remains ambiguous. This CDR3 region has 16 residues. The V gene lost 0 bases and the J gene lost 5 bases, with 16 bases spanning the gap. CDR1 is KGHSH and CDR2 is LQKENI in the germline V gene.

As to this clone: This sample also contains other DNA sequences that code for the same CDR3. The rearrangement uses TRBV5-1 and TRBJ2-1; D gene uncertain. Germline assignment: CDR1 SGHRS and CDR2 YFSETQ. Trimming took 0 bases from V and 5 from J, leaving 6 bases between them. This CDR3 is built from 13 residues. The CDR3 protein is CASSLAQNNEQFF. The CDR3 DNA is TGCGCCAGCAGCTTGGCCCAGAACAATGAGCAGTTCTTC.

The V call is TRBV6-4, the J call TRBJ1-5; no reliable D call. The CDR3 contains 14 residues. Trimming pared 4 bases from V and 4 bases from J, leaving 11 bases between. CDR1 and CDR2 from the germline V gene are MRHNA and SNTAGT. CDR3 in DNA: TGTGCCAGCAGTGGTCATTTGTGTAATCAGCCCCAGCATTTT. Its translation is CASSGHLCNQPQHF.

This chain joins TRBV5-1 and TRBJ2-3; 12 bases align to TRBD2. In germline, CDR1 is SGHRS, CDR2 YFSETQ. This CDR3 is 15 amino acids long. V was pared by 2 bases and J by 4 bases, with 2 bases of the junction left unmatched. CDR3 region: CASSFGLAGSDTQYF. The CDR3 nucleotides are TGCGCCAGCAGCTTCGGACTAGCGGGATCAGATACGCAGTATTTT.

In DNA form, the CDR3 reads TGTGCCAGCAGCCTACTGAGAGGGGGCCTACAGTTCTTC. Its translation: CASSLLRGGLQFF. The J gene is TRBJ2-1, the V gene TRBV9, with 7 nucleotides matching TRBD1. Germline V lookup: CDR1 SGDLS, CDR2 YYNGEE. The CDR3 sequence is 13 residues long. Germline trimming cut 4 bases from V and 13 bases from J; bases unmatched to any gene: 11.

The V call is TRBV19, the J call TRBJ2-3, with a weak D call TRBD2 (6 bases). The CDR3 consists of 17 residues. V gave up 6 bases and J gave up 3 bases, with 22 bases separating them. CDR1 and CDR2 from the germline V gene are LNHDA and SQIVND (reference sequence). The CDR3 bases are TGTGCCAGTAGCCGACTATACTTCGGGAGCGGAACAGATACGCAGTATTTT. As protein: CASSRLYFGSGTDTQYF.

This clone was picked up one time. J is TRBJ1-5 and V is TRBV7-9, with 7 bases aligning to TRBD1. Germline CDR1 SEHNR, CDR2 FQNEAQ (reference sequence). The J segment lost 3 bases and the V segment lost 1 base, leaving 3 bases of the junction unmatched. The CDR3 totals 15 residues. The CDR3: CASSLGGTDNQPQHF. The CDR3 region has the DNA TGTGCCAGCAGCTTAGGCGGGACAGACAATCAGCCCCAGCATTTT.

The rearrangement uses TRBV7-6 and TRBJ2-1; D may be TRBD2 (5 bases). Trimming left V 4 bases short and J 9 bases short, with 13 bases between. The CDR3 length is 13 residues. Per the germline V gene, CDR1 is SGHVS and CDR2 is FNYEAQ. Written as DNA, the CDR3 is TGTGCCAGCAGCTCGTCACATCGGGGTGAGCAGTTCTTC. It yields the protein CASSSSHRGEQFF.

This chain's CDR3 is CASSLRVNNEQFF. CDR3 in DNA: TGTGCCAGCAGCTTAAGAGTAAACAATGAGCAGTTCTTC. V and J are TRBV7-2 and TRBJ2-1, with no clear D. Trimming cost V 2 bases and J 5 bases, with 7 bases left between them. The CDR3 covers 13 residues. Per germline, CDR1 SGHTA and CDR2 FQGNSA.

V is TRBV25-1 and J is TRBJ2-2; 7 bases are shared with TRBD1. The CDR3 totals 15 residues. The trim removed 3 bases at V and 3 bases at J, leaving 4 bases unmatched. CDR1 and CDR2 from the germline V gene are MGHDK and SYGVNS. Written as DNA, the CDR3 is TGTGCCAGCAGTGAGGACAGGTGGGACACCGGGGAGCTGTTTTTT. Encoded protein: CASSEDRWDTGELFF.